Listed below are T cell receptor beta chains from one sample, sequenced in a study of blood T cell repertoires in COVID-19. The protocol was immunoSEQ multiplex PCR, while the TCRdb copy is restricted to in-frame clones and leaves out a portion. The data hold more than 200,000 clones, with about 86% observed a single time. Sample: peripheral blood. Receptors were obtained from a woman aged 50 to 60 with acute or convalescent COVID-19. Each CDR3 is given with its conserved first and last residue. D genes are given only for firm matches. Size values are once, few and many counts, or a class for expanded clones, and some rows have none.

>TRBV9|TRBD1|TRBJ2-4|few
TGTGCCAGCAGCGTAGGGACAGGGGAAAACATTCAGTACTTC
CASSVGTGENIQYF
>TRBV5-1|TRBD1|TRBJ2-5|NA
TGCGCCAGCAGCCCCGGGACAGGGGGCTACCAAGAGACCCAGTACTTC
CASSPGTGGYQETQYF
>TRBV28|NA|TRBJ2-7|NA
TGTGCCAGCGGCTCAGCGTCCTACGAGCAGTACTTC
CASGSASYEQYF
>TRBV29-1|NA|TRBJ1-5|NA
TGCAGCGTTACAGGTCAGCCCCAGCATTTT
CSVTGQPQHF
>TRBV18|TRBD1|TRBJ1-2|NA
TGTGCCAGCTCACCCGCGGGCGGGACAGGGGGCGACTATGGCTACACCTTC
CASSPAGGTGGDYGYTF
>TRBV7-3|NA|TRBJ1-6|once
TGTGCCAGCATCTTCCGTGACAATAATTCACCCCTCCACTTT
CASIFRDNNSPLHF
>TRBV2|NA|TRBJ1-5|NA
TGTGCCAGCCGAGAAGGGGGGGGATATAGCAATCAGCCCCAGCATTTT
CASREGGGYSNQPQHF
>TRBV6-5|NA|TRBJ1-1|NA
TGTGCCAGCAGTTACGGCAGGGTGAACACTGAAGCTTTCTTT
CASSYGRVNTEAFF
>TRBV18|NA|TRBJ1-1|NA
TGTGCCAGCTCACCACTTGCAACGTCCGGCACTGAAGCTTTCTTT
CASSPLATSGTEAFF
>TRBV29-1|NA|TRBJ1-1|NA
TGCAGCGTTGGGGGGGGCGCAGACACTGAAGCTTTCTTT
CSVGGGADTEAFF
>TRBV10-3|NA|TRBJ2-7|few
TGTGCCATCAAGGGACAGGGGGCCCTAGCGGGAGGACGCAGGGACGAGCAGTACTTC
CAIKGQGALAGGRRDEQYF
>TRBV28|NA|TRBJ2-3|NA
TGTGCCAGCAGTCGACAAGGGAGAGATACGCAGTATTTT
CASSRQGRDTQYF
>TRBV7-6|NA|TRBJ2-5|NA
TGTGCCAGCAGCCTGGTGGCGTGGGCGGGAGAGACCCAGTACTTC
CASSLVAWAGETQYF
>TRBV28|TRBD1|TRBJ1-1|NA
TGTGCCAGCAGTCACACGGGACAGGGGTTTAGCACTGAAGCTTTCTTT
CASSHTGQGFSTEAFF
>TRBV11-2|NA|TRBJ2-5|once
TGTGCCAGCACCCTAGCCCCCCAAGAGACCCAGTACTTC
CASTLAPQETQYF
>TRBV6-1|NA|TRBJ1-2|few
TGTGCCAGCAGTGAAAGGTCGGGGCGGGGAACGGTAGGCTACACCTTC
CASSERSGRGTVGYTF
>TRBV5-4|NA|TRBJ2-6|NA
TGTGCCAGCAGTTTGGGGGGGCCCTCTGGGGCCAACGTCCTGACTTTC
CASSLGGPSGANVLTF
>TRBV3-1/TRBV3-2|NA|TRBJ2-3|few
TGTGCCAGCAGCTCTCGCCCGGGCAGGCAGGGTTGGACAGATACGCAGTATTTT
CASSSRPGRQGWTDTQYF
>TRBV28|NA|TRBJ2-7|few
TGTGCCAGCACCGAGAAGTACGAGCAGTACTTC
CASTEKYEQYF
>TRBV29-1|TRBD2|TRBJ2-1|NA
TGCAGCGTTCGGACTAGCGGGAGTCCACTGTTCAATGAGCAGTTCTTC
CSVRTSGSPLFNEQFF
>TRBV18|TRBD2|TRBJ2-3|NA
TGTGCCAGCTCACCCGCCAGCGGGAGTGGAGAAGATACGCAGTATTTT
CASSPASGSGEDTQYF
>TRBV9|NA|TRBJ2-3|NA
TGTGCCATCCACTCGGGACTGACAACAGATACGCAGTATTTT
CAIHSGLTTDTQYF
>TRBV29-1|TRBD1|TRBJ2-2|NA
TGCAGCGTAGGGGGGACAGGGGCTAACACCGGGGAGCTGTTTTTT
CSVGGTGANTGELFF
>TRBV5-5|NA|TRBJ1-3|NA
TGTGCCAGCAGCCTGTCGACAGGAAACACCATATATTTT
CASSLSTGNTIYF
>TRBV28|TRBD2|TRBJ2-3|NA
TGTGCCAGCAGTTTACCCTTAGCGGGAACAGATACGCAGTATTTT
CASSLPLAGTDTQYF
>TRBV7-2|NA|TRBJ1-1|few
TGTGCCAGCAGCTCTTCAGGGGTGACTGAAGCTTTCTTT
CASSSSGVTEAFF
>TRBV27|NA|TRBJ2-3|NA
TGTGCCAGCAGTTTATCAATGGGGGGTAGGAATACGCAGTATTTT
CASSLSMGGRNTQYF
>TRBV5-1|TRBD1|TRBJ2-3|NA
TGCGCCAGCAGCCCCCGGGACAGGGACACAGATACGCAGTATTTT
CASSPRDRDTDTQYF
>TRBV3-1/TRBV3-2|TRBD1|TRBJ1-3|NA
TGTGCCAGCAGCCAGAAGACAGGGGGCGTCGGAAACACCATATATTTT
CASSQKTGGVGNTIYF
>TRBV29-1|NA|TRBJ2-1|NA
TGCAGCGTTGAAGGAGTGGTCCAGGGGCCCCATGAGCAGTTCTTC
CSVEGVVQGPHEQFF
>TRBV5-6|TRBD2|TRBJ2-7|NA
TGTGCCAGCAGCCCAGACCGACTAGCGGGAGAGCAGTACTTC
CASSPDRLAGEQYF
>TRBV28|TRBD2|TRBJ2-2|NA
TGTGCCAGCAAAGCGGGACCACCAGTAGCCGGGGAGCTGTTTTTT
CASKAGPPVAGELFF
>TRBV2|TRBD1|TRBJ2-3|NA
TGTGCCAGCAGTAGGACAGGGGGCGTCGCAGATACGCAGTATTTT
CASSRTGGVADTQYF
>TRBV7-6|TRBD2|TRBJ2-7|NA
TGTGCCAGCAGCCCCTCACTAGCGCGAGGTAGAGACGAGCAGTACTTC
CASSPSLARGRDEQYF
>TRBV6-5|TRBD1|TRBJ2-7|NA
TGTGCCAGCAGTTACTCGAGGCAGGGGGCTTACGAGCAGTACTTC
CASSYSRQGAYEQYF
>TRBV5-4|NA|TRBJ2-2|once
TGTGCCAGCAGCTTGGATATCGCAGGGTCAACCGGGGAGCTGTTTTTT
CASSLDIAGSTGELFF
>TRBV9|TRBD2|TRBJ2-1|NA
TGTGCCAGCAGCGTAGTGAGCCTAGCGGGAGCGTGGGGGAATGAGCAGTTCTTC
CASSVVSLAGAWGNEQFF
>TRBV25-1|NA|TRBJ2-3|few
TGTGCCAGCAATTGGGGAGATTTT
CASNWGDF
>TRBV14|NA|TRBJ1-2|NA
TGTGCCAGCAGCCAAGATCAGTATACAGAGTATGGCTACACCTTC
CASSQDQYTEYGYTF
>TRBV10-2|TRBD2|TRBJ2-1|NA
TGCGCCAGCAGGCCCCTAGCGGGTTCCTACAATGAGCAGTTCTTC
CASRPLAGSYNEQFF
>TRBV6-2/TRBV6-3|NA|TRBJ2-7|NA
TGTGCCAGCAGTTATCGAGAGGACTACGAGCAGTACTTC
CASSYREDYEQYF
>TRBV27|TRBD2|TRBJ2-7|NA
TGTGCCAGCAGTCCACTAGCGGGAGCCTACGAGCAGTACTTC
CASSPLAGAYEQYF
>TRBV6-4|TRBD1|TRBJ1-1|NA
TGTGCCAGCAGTGAAGGGGGCTTGGGCACTGAAGCTTTCTTT
CASSEGGLGTEAFF
>TRBV30|NA|TRBJ2-2|few
TGTGCCTGGAGTGGCGGGCCGGGCCCCGGGGAGCTGTTTTTT
CAWSGGPGPGELFF
>TRBV23-1|NA|TRBJ2-7|NA
TGCGCCAGCAGTCAATCCCGGAGAGGGATCGAGCAGTACTTC
CASSQSRRGIEQYF
>TRBV29-1|TRBD2|TRBJ2-5|few
TGCAGCTCAACTACGGCCGGGACTAGAGGTACCCAGTACTTC
CSSTTAGTRGTQYF
>TRBV19|TRBD2|TRBJ2-5|NA
TGTGCCAGTAAGAGAGGAGCGGGAGGTTCAGGGGAGACCCAGTACTTC
CASKRGAGGSGETQYF
>TRBV4-2|TRBD1|TRBJ2-7|NA
TGTGCCAGCAGCCAACTGGACAGGGGGCGGTGGGAGCAGTACTTC
CASSQLDRGRWEQYF
>TRBV28|NA|TRBJ1-6|NA
TGTGCCAGCAGTCCACCTCGGGGCGGGGGGGGAGCGAAGTCACCCCTCCACTTT
CASSPPRGGGGAKSPLHF